This TCR beta chain was captured by sequencing in a study of T cell responses to AZD1222 COVID-19 vaccine. Study results and limitations: At baseline, just a handful of AZD1222 recipients tested seropositive. There were repertoire samples only from the period after the peak T cell response. Spike-spanning, vaccine-associated CD4 TCRs were dominant at 160-218 and 743-854. It should be noted that donors were predominantly white British and more often female, and clonal diversity was possibly underestimated.

Only in-frame clones appear in the TCRdb table, and some are missing; sequencing was by immunoSEQ multiplex PCR. The data contain some 95,000 clones, about nine tenths of them singletons. As for this clone: Its specificity is not known.

Unmatched junction bases numbered 5, after V lost 0 bases and J lost 0 bases. The CDR3 consists of 17 residues. CDR1 is MGHRA and CDR2 is YSYEKL in the germline V gene. The source material was peripheral blood, sampled on day 0 of MenACWY control vaccination. The clonotype originates from an adult in good health. This chain joins TRBV4-1 and TRBJ1-3; 7 bases match TRBD1. The DNA of the CDR3 is TGCGCCAGCAGCCAAGACGAACAGGGGAGCTCTGGAAACACCATATATTTT. As protein: CASSQDEQGSSGNTIYF.